This T cell receptor beta chain appears in the sequencing data of a study of blood T cell repertoires in COVID-19. Study summary: Material from acute and convalescent COVID-19 was sourced from the United States, Italy and Spain.

The data were produced by immunoSEQ multiplex PCR, yet TCRdb's version contains in-frame clones alone and is incomplete. The table includes 250,000 to 400,000 clones, 75% to 90% detected once. The germline V and J ends were trimmed by 6 bases and 10 bases, with 16 bases remaining between them. The CDR3 contains 12 residues. Germline CDR1 SGHRS, CDR2 YFSETQ. The TCR sequence derives from a woman younger than 45 who had been exposed to COVID-19. Sequences were obtained from PBMCs or T cells enriched from blood (not recorded which). V and J are TRBV5-1 and TRBJ1-1; D possibly corresponds to TRBD1 (6 bases). This chain's CDR3 is CASKPTWGPAFF. The CDR3 coding sequence is TGCGCCAGCAAGCCTACGTGGGGGCCAGCTTTCTTT.